Below are 22 T cell receptor beta chains sequenced from a single sample in a study of blood T cells in healthy people across ages. A sample-barcoded 5' primer and a J-beta primer mix were used in a second PCR of about 6 to 12 cycles. A single record per CDR3 protein comes from TCRdb applying MiXCR to the 5' RACE reads. The sample has 700,000 to 800,000 distinct CDR3 sequences, about 40% seen once. Sequenced: blood. The receptor set was obtained from a woman aged 55-70 years in good health.

The chain's CDR3 is CASSLSQGPNYEQYF. CDR3 coding DNA: TGTGCCAGCAGTTTATCGCAGGGCCCCAACTACGAGCAGTACTTC. V gene TRBV27 combines with J gene TRBJ2-7, with D tentatively TRBD1 (5 bases). The CDR3 is 15 amino acids. V was pared by 0 bases and J by 3 bases, with 12 bases between. Germline CDR1 reads MNHEY; CDR2 reads SMNVEV (reference sequence).

The genes are TRBV20-1 and TRBJ1-5; 7 nucleotides agree with TRBD1. The CDR3 contains 12 residues. V shed 4 bases and J 6 bases; nucleotides not matched to a gene: 3. Per germline, CDR1 DFQATT and CDR2 SNEGSKA (reference sequence). CDR3 bases: TGCAGTGCTACCAGGGGGAGTCAGCCCCAGCATTTT. Protein sequence: CSATRGSQPQHF.

The V gene is TRBV5-6, the J gene TRBJ2-3; D is perhaps TRBD2 (6 bases). Germline V gives CDR1 SGHDT, CDR2 YYEEEE. The CDR3 is 15 residues long. V was clipped by 2 bases and J by 3 bases, with 13 bases between them. The DNA for the CDR3 is TGTGCCAGCAGCTTATTAGTAGGGACTACAGATACGCAGTATTTT. This codes for CASSLLVGTTDTQYF.

Only a few counts were recorded for this clonotype. The chain has TRBV20-1 and TRBJ2-1; D might be TRBD2 (6 bases). This CDR3 has 14 residues. The V and J ends lost 1 base and 9 bases respectively, with 16 bases between them. In germline, CDR1 is DFQATT, CDR2 SNEGSKA (reference sequence). The CDR3: CSARAWGEVLEQFF. CDR3 DNA sequence: TGCAGTGCTAGAGCTTGGGGGGAGGTCCTTGAGCAGTTCTTC.

The chain joins TRBV6-2 or TRBV6-3 to TRBJ2-7, with TRBD2 matching over 8 bases. Unmatched junction bases numbered 7, after V lost 1 base and J lost 5 bases. Germline V lookup: CDR1 MNHEY, CDR2 SVGEGT. The CDR3 consists of 15 residues. CDR3 DNA: TGTGCCAGCAGTTACTTTAAATCGGGGGGGAACGAGCAGTACTTC. Amino acids: CASSYFKSGGNEQYF.

The V gene is TRBV29-1, the J gene TRBJ1-1; TRBD1 is a possible D gene (6 bases). CDR3 length equals 14 residues. Germline loops: CDR1 SQVTM, CDR2 ANQGSEA. V lost 7 bases and J 1 base, leaving 16 bases between the germline ends. The CDR3 is CSGRRGGSNTEAFF. The CDR3 nucleotides are TGCAGCGGCCGCCGAGGGGGATCGAACACTGAAGCTTTCTTT.

This clonotype was recorded at least ten times. The rearrangement uses TRBV5-1 and TRBJ2-7; 10 bases line up with TRBD2. The V segment lost 0 bases and the J segment 3 bases; nucleotides outside the gene matches: 0. Per the germline V gene, CDR1 is SGHRS and CDR2 is YFSETQ. This CDR3 is built from 14 residues. CDR3 region: CASSLGTSGYEQYF. CDR3 sequence (DNA): TGCGCCAGCAGCTTGGGGACTAGCGGCTACGAGCAGTACTTC.

The gene calls are TRBV2 and TRBJ2-3; 8 positions agree with TRBD2. This CDR3 comprises 15 residues. Germline values: CDR1 SNHLY, CDR2 FYNNEI. J gave up 1 base and V 7 bases, and 7 bases lay outside the gene matches. CDR3 sequence reads: CASKKLADRTDTQYF. DNA of the CDR3: TGTGCCAGCAAAAAACTAGCGGACCGCACAGATACGCAGTATTTT.

The sample holds a few counts of this clonotype. The rearrangement uses TRBV4-1 and TRBJ2-3; D remains ambiguous. V gave up 0 bases and J gave up 7 bases, with 17 bases separating them. Germline V gene sequence: CDR1 MGHRA, CDR2 YSYEKL. This CDR3 is built from 16 residues. CDR3 sequence: CASSQEISTSAHTQYF. The CDR3 bases are TGCGCCAGCAGCCAAGAAATCTCTACCTCCGCCCATACGCAGTATTTT.

This rearrangement joins TRBV6-7 to TRBJ2-4, with unresolved D. Matching the DNA end better, TRBJ2-7 makes the J call doubtful. TRBV6-7 is noted as an ORF with a role that remains uncertain. CDR3 length: 12 residues. This CDR3 is CASKARDYEQYF. For the CDR3, the DNA is TGTGCCAGCAAGGCCAGAGACTACGAGCAGTACTTC.

About this clonotype: The germline gene is not matched at one end of the junction; a read error may be the cause. This rearrangement joins TRBV10-1 to TRBJ2-3; D may be TRBD1 (6 bases). Germline CDR1 reads WNHNN; CDR2 reads SYGVQD (reference sequence). This CDR3 contains 14 residues. For the CDR3, the DNA is TGCGCCAGCAGTCCGGACGGAAGGACAGATGCGCAGTATTTT. It is translated as CASSPDGRTDAQYF.

This clonotype was recorded once. The chain carries TRBV6-1 and TRBJ2-1, with TRBD2 as a possible D gene (7 bases). The CDR3 spans 17 residues. V dropped 5 bases and J dropped 3 bases, with 20 bases sitting between them. Germline CDR1 MNHNS, CDR2 SASEGT. CDR3 in amino acids: CASSQSQGSGDYNEQFF. The CDR3 nucleotides are TGTGCCAGCAGTCAATCGCAGGGGAGCGGGGACTACAATGAGCAGTTCTTC.

There are many counts of this clonotype. The V gene is TRBV6-6, the J gene TRBJ2-7; 7 bases map to TRBD1. The CDR3 spans 12 residues. Per the germline V gene, CDR1 is MNHNY and CDR2 is SVGAGI (reference sequence). V dropped 5 bases and J dropped 2; count of bases not matched to a gene: 0. The CDR3 bases are TGTGCCAGCAGTGGGACAGCCTACGAGCAGTACTTC. Translated: CASSGTAYEQYF.

The gene calls are TRBV20-1 and TRBJ1-5; TRBD1 matches 9 bases. This CDR3 contains 14 residues. V shed 3 bases, J shed 7 bases, and the junction held 7 bases outside the gene matches. Germline CDR1 reads DFQATT; CDR2 reads SNEGSKA (reference sequence). In DNA, the CDR3 is TGCAGTGCTAGTCAGGGGACAGGGAACCAGCCCCAGCATTTT. Protein product: CSASQGTGNQPQHF.

This clonotype was found once. V is TRBV28 and J is TRBJ2-5; 12 positions agree with TRBD2. Per germline, CDR1 MDHEN and CDR2 SYDVKM. The V segment lost 7 bases and the J segment 4 bases; nucleotides outside the gene matches: 22. The CDR3 sequence is 20 residues long. CDR3 in amino acids: CASTRPRPRTSGMEGETQYF. In DNA, the CDR3 is TGTGCCAGCACCCGCCCTCGCCCCAGGACTAGCGGGATGGAGGGAGAGACCCAGTACTTC. Variable domain in full (rest from reference TRBV28 and TRBJ2-5): DVKVTQSSRYLVKRTGEKVFLECVQDMDHENMFWYRQDPGLGLRLIYFSYDVKMKEKGDIPEGYSVSREKKERFSLILESASTNQTSMYLCASTRPRPRTSGMEGETQYFGPGTRLLVL.

V gene TRBV6-2 or TRBV6-3 combines with J gene TRBJ2-5; tentative D call: TRBD2 (6 bases). With the DNA end fitting TRBJ2-7 better, the J assignment may be wrong. Germline CDR1 MNHEY, CDR2 SVGEGT. The CDR3 totals 15 residues. The CDR3 reads CASSRGTPKAYEQYF. The CDR3 coding sequence is TGTGCCAGCAGCCGCGGGACTCCCAAGGCCTACGAGCAGTACTTC.

The chain uses TRBV6-2 or TRBV6-3 and TRBJ2-7; TRBD2 aligns across 7 bases. The ends lost 10 bases at V and 2 bases at J; junction bases unmatched: 8. The CDR3 has 13 amino acids. CDR1 is MNHEY, CDR2 SVGEGT, per germline. CDR3 sequence: CATHRGVAYEQYF. CDR3 sequence (DNA): TGTGCCACCCACCGGGGGGTGGCCTACGAGCAGTACTTC.

The chain couples TRBV27 to TRBJ2-6; D ambiguous. Per the germline V gene, CDR1 is MNHEY and CDR2 is SMNVEV (reference sequence). This CDR3 region has 13 residues. V lost 8 bases to trimming and J lost 4 bases, with 9 bases between them. DNA of the CDR3: TGTGCCAGCCTTTCTGCCGGGGCCAACGTCCTGACTTTC. As protein: CASLSAGANVLTF.

Only a few counts were recorded for this clonotype. J is TRBJ2-1 and V is TRBV4-3; 11 nucleotides match TRBD2. V lost 0 bases and J lost 7; bases outside the gene matches: 8. The CDR3 is made up of 17 amino acids. Germline-derived CDR1 and CDR2 are LGHNA and YSLEER. CDR3 nucleotide sequence: TGCGCCAGCAGCCAAGAGGGGGCGACTAGCGGGACGAATGAGCAGTTCTTC. This sequence encodes CASSQEGATSGTNEQFF.

The chain recombines TRBV7-3 with TRBJ1-2, with 10 nucleotides matching TRBD1. Trimming cost V 5 bases and J 7 bases; bases outside gene matches: 10. The CDR3 sequence is 15 residues long. The V gene's germline CDR1 is SGHTA and CDR2 FQGTGA. CDR3 loop: CASSPRPGTGVGYTF. The CDR3 DNA sequence: TGTGCCAGCAGCCCAAGACCCGGGACAGGGGTTGGCTACACCTTC.

The sample holds a few counts of this clonotype. The chain uses TRBV7-2 and TRBJ2-5; D might be TRBD1 or TRBD2, each matching 6 bases. CDR3 length: 15 residues. The germline V gene encodes CDR1 SGHTA and CDR2 FQGNSA. V lost 2 bases to trimming and J lost 7 bases, with 17 bases between them. CDR3 nucleotides: TGTGCCAGCAGCTTAATTACCGGGGGCCCAGGGACCCAGTACTTC. It specifies CASSLITGGPGTQYF.

This sequence joins TRBV29-1 and TRBJ2-3, with 8 bases identical to TRBD1. This CDR3 has 13 residues. The V and J ends lost 5 bases and 7 bases, in that order; junction bases with no gene match: 8. Germline V gene sequence: CDR1 SQVTM, CDR2 ANQGSEA. CDR3 nucleotide sequence: TGCAGCGTTTCCGGGACAGGAAAACATACGCAGTATTTT. Amino acids: CSVSGTGKHTQYF.